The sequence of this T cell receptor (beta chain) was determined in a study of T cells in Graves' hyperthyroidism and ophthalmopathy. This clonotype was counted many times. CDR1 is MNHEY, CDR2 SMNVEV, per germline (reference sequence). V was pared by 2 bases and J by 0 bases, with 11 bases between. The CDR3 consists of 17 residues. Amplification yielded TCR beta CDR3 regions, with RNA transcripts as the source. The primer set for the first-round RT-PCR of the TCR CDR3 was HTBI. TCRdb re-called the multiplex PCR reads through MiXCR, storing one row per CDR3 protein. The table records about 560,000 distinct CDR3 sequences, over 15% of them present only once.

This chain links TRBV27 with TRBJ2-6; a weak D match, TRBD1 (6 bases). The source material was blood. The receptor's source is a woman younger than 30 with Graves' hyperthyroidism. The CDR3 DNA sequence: TGTGCCAGCAGTTTAATGGGACACCTCTCTGGGGCCAACGTCCTGACTTTC. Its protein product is CASSLMGHLSGANVLTF.